These 22 T cell receptor beta chains were sequenced from one sample in a study of T cell repertoires in aging, cancer and after chemotherapy. Multiplex touch-down PCR with TRB-A/B primers amplified rearranged V-D-J TRB sequences. TCRdb passed the multiplex PCR reads through MiXCR, listing each CDR3 protein once. The table has thousands of distinct CDR3 sequences, approximately 24% seen once. Amplification of TCR beta used genomic DNA extracted from peripheral blood. Sequences were obtained from blood. Source of these receptors: a human donor in good health.

This clonotype rates as medium-sized. The chain combines TRBV5-8 with TRBJ2-3, with D possibly being TRBD1 (6 bases). CDR1 and CDR2 (germline): SGHTS, YDEGEE. Trimming stripped 0 bases from V and 2 bases from J, with 13 bases between. The CDR3 runs to 16 residues. The CDR3 bases are TGTGCCAGCAGCTTGGAGGGGGACGGCCACACAGATACGCAGTATTTT. Residues: CASSLEGDGHTDTQYF.

By proportion, this clonotype is medium-sized (0.01 to 0.1%). CDR3 region: CASSLGGQGRVHEKLFF. The CDR3 DNA sequence: TGTGCCAGCAGCTTGGGTGGACAGGGGAGGGTTCATGAAAAACTGTTTTTT. The rearrangement joins TRBV5-5 to TRBJ1-4; 9 positions agree with TRBD1. From germline, CDR1 is SGHKS and CDR2 YYEKEE (reference sequence). The CDR3 runs 17 residues. Unmatched junction bases numbered 9, after V lost 0 bases and J lost 6 bases.

This clonotype was counted only a few times. Here the CDR3 reads CAISESGQTQYEQYF. CDR3 sequence (DNA): TGTGCCATCAGTGAGTCGGGGCAGACCCAATACGAGCAGTACTTC. This chain uses TRBV10-3 with TRBJ2-7, with a possible D match to TRBD1 (5 bases). The CDR3 loop spans 15 amino acids. The germline V and J ends were trimmed by 0 bases and 4 bases, with 13 bases remaining between them. Per the germline V gene, CDR1 is ENHRY and CDR2 is SYGVKD.

This clonotype was observed a few times. V is TRBV27 and J is TRBJ2-7, with 12 nucleotides matching TRBD2. The CDR3 runs to 19 residues. V gave up 2 bases and J gave up 2 bases; unmatched junction bases: 13. The germline V gene has CDR1 MNHEY and CDR2 SMNVEV (reference sequence). The chain's CDR3 is CASSLNGLAGGIRAYEQYF. As DNA, the CDR3 is TGTGCCAGCAGTTTAAACGGGCTAGCGGGAGGGATAAGGGCCTACGAGCAGTACTTC.

The CDR3 is CATSEWETQYF. CDR3 in DNA: TGTGCCACCAGTGAATGGGAGACCCAGTACTTC. The chain combines TRBV24-1 with TRBJ2-5, with D unresolved. Between the trimmed V and J ends, which lost 4 bases and 5 bases, there was a span of 4 bases. The CDR3 contains 11 residues. Germline V gives CDR1 KGHDR, CDR2 SFDVKD.

This clonotype is labeled as medium-sized. The V call is TRBV5-6, the J call TRBJ2-1; D is ambiguous. CDR1 and CDR2 from the germline V gene are SGHDT and YYEEEE. This CDR3 has 12 residues. Trimming removed 0 bases from V and 10 bases from J, with 8 bases in between. The CDR3 is CASSLAGGEQFF. For the CDR3, the DNA is TGTGCCAGCAGCTTGGCCGGCGGAGAGCAGTTCTTC.

CDR3: CSAPRGGQEFSPLHF. The CDR3 DNA is TGCAGTGCTCCGCGAGGGGGACAGGAATTTTCACCCCTCCACTTT. V and J are TRBV20-1 and TRBJ1-6; 8 nucleotides line up with TRBD1. V was pared by 5 bases and J by 9 bases, with 12 bases of the junction left unmatched. The germline V gene encodes CDR1 DFQATT and CDR2 SNEGSKA (reference sequence). The CDR3 extends over 15 amino acids.

In the case of this clonotype: Given a much more abundant clone one base away, this may be a read error. The rearrangement joins TRBV11-1 to TRBJ1-1; 8 bases agree with TRBD1. V was pared by 0 bases and J by 6 bases, with 9 bases of the junction left unmatched. The CDR3 contains 16 residues. The germline V gene encodes CDR1 SGHAT and CDR2 FQDESV (reference sequence). DNA of the CDR3: TGTGCCAGCAGCTTAGCTCCACAGGGGGGTCAAGCTGAAGCTTTCTTT. Encoded protein: CASSLAPQGGQAEAFF.

This chain connects TRBV4-1 to TRBJ2-1; 8 bases fit TRBD1. The trim removed 4 bases at V and 7 bases at J, leaving 6 bases unmatched. Germline assignment: CDR1 MGHRA and CDR2 YSYEKL. The CDR3 sequence is 14 residues long. CDR3 DNA: TGCGCCAGCAGCCCAGACAGGGGTTTTAATGAGCAGTTCTTC. Translated, it gives CASSPDRGFNEQFF.

Points on this clonotype: One end of the junction does not line up with germline, which may come from a read error. V gene TRBV6-4 combines with J gene TRBJ1-1, with D tentatively TRBD1 (5 bases). The CDR3 is 12 amino acids. Looked up from germline, CDR1 is MRHNA and CDR2 is SNTAGT. DNA of the CDR3: TGCGCCAGCAGCCTCGGGGCCACTGAAGCTTTCTTT. Translating gives CASSLGATEAFF.

The rearrangement joins TRBV19 to TRBJ2-2; TRBD1 aligns across 8 bases. This CDR3 has 16 residues. CDR1 and CDR2 (germline): LNHDA, SQIVND (reference sequence). Trimming removed 5 bases from V and 1 base from J; junction bases left unmatched: 6. The CDR3 sequence is CASSSPGQVNTGELFF. The CDR3 region has the DNA TGTGCCAGTAGTTCTCCGGGACAGGTGAACACCGGGGAGCTGTTTTTT.

Sample share makes this clonotype medium-sized. The gene calls are TRBV7-2 and TRBJ1-6, with D uncertain. The CDR3 contains 12 residues. Germline lookup yields CDR1 SGHTA and CDR2 FQGNSA. Trimming pared 4 bases from V and 7 bases from J, leaving 5 bases between. The CDR3 DNA is TGTGCCAGCAGCTACGCCAATTCACCCCTCCACTTT. It codes for CASSYANSPLHF.

The rearrangement uses TRBV7-9 and TRBJ2-7, with 7 bases aligning to TRBD1. The ends lost 4 bases at V and 3 bases at J; junction bases unmatched: 12. Germline V gives CDR1 SEHNR, CDR2 FQNEAQ (reference sequence). This CDR3 region has 16 residues. CDR3 sequence (DNA): TGTGCCAGCAGCTCCGACTTGGACAGGCGATTCTACGAGCAGTACTTC. It encodes CASSSDLDRRFYEQYF.

CDR3 protein: CASSLSGTGGGNQPQHF. The DNA for the CDR3 is TGTGCCAGCAGTTTATCGGGGACAGGGGGCGGCAATCAGCCCCAGCATTTT. J is TRBJ1-5 and V is TRBV27; TRBD1 aligns across 12 bases. Trimming removed 0 bases from V and 2 bases from J; junction bases left unmatched: 2. Germline loops: CDR1 MNHEY, CDR2 SMNVEV (reference sequence). The CDR3 length is 17 residues.

The sample holds a few counts of this clonotype. The chain couples TRBV7-3 to TRBJ1-1; 9 bases fit TRBD1. This CDR3 contains 14 residues. Germline V gene lookup returns CDR1 SGHTA and CDR2 FQGTGA. Unmatched junction bases numbered 5, after V lost 5 bases and J lost 4 bases. The DNA of the CDR3 is TGTGCCAGCAGCGGACAGGGGTCGGGCACTGAAGCTTTCTTT. Protein sequence: CASSGQGSGTEAFF.

J is TRBJ2-1 and V is TRBV5-4; D gene unclear. From germline, CDR1 is SGHNT and CDR2 YYREEE (reference sequence). The CDR3 runs to 11 residues. V was trimmed by 0 bases and J by 6 bases, leaving 1 base between them. CDR3 sequence (DNA): TGTGCCAGCAGCTTGGGCAATGAGCAGTTCTTC. As protein: CASSLGNEQFF.

V is TRBV6-5 and J is TRBJ1-1, with a possible D match to TRBD1 (5 bases). This CDR3 has 14 amino acids. Germline loops: CDR1 MNHEY, CDR2 SVGAGI. V lost 2 bases, J lost 0 bases, and 7 bases lay in between. DNA for the CDR3: TGTGCCAGCAGTTACGACAGATTGAACACTGAAGCTTTCTTT. Translated, it gives CASSYDRLNTEAFF.

This clonotype is medium-sized by share. This chain links TRBV6-5 with TRBJ2-1, with D hard to call. With 0 bases removed from V and 8 bases from J, the gap between germline ends came to 8 bases. CDR1 and CDR2 (germline): MNHEY, SVGAGI. This CDR3 contains 13 residues. CDR3 region: CASSYSIPHEQFF. The CDR3 DNA is TGTGCCAGCAGTTACTCGATACCCCATGAGCAGTTCTTC.

As for this clonotype: This may arise from a read error, as a much more abundant clone is one base away. The chain uses TRBV12-3 or TRBV12-4 and TRBJ2-1; the D is unclear. CDR3 length equals 13 residues. Trimming took 6 bases from V and 7 from J, leaving 13 bases between them. CDR3 nucleotide sequence: TGTGCCAGCAGACCCAGCTTTGGGAATGAGCAGTTCTTC. It specifies CASRPSFGNEQFF.

By share of the sample, this clonotype is medium-sized. The chain employs TRBV7-9 and TRBJ2-3, with TRBD2 as a possible D gene (6 bases). CDR1 is SEHNR, CDR2 FQNEAQ, per germline (reference sequence). The germline V and J ends were trimmed by 0 bases and 5 bases, with 12 bases remaining between them. CDR3 length: 15 amino acids. The DNA for the CDR3 is TGTGCCAGCAGCTTAGCGGTGGGTAGCGGAGATACGCAGTATTTT. Protein: CASSLAVGSGDTQYF. The full variable domain, in which reference TRBV7-9 and TRBJ2-3 provide the parts outside the CDR3, is DTGVSQNPRHKITKRGQNVTFRCDPISEHNRLYWYRQTLGQGPEFLTYFQNEAQLEKSRLLSDRFSAERPKGSFSTLEIQRTEQGDSAMYLCASSLAVGSGDTQYFGPGTRLTVL.

This clonotype is judged medium-sized. The chain joins TRBV6-5 to TRBJ1-4, with 8 bases lining up with TRBD1. This CDR3 is 15 amino acids long. V lost 0 bases and J lost 7; bases outside the gene matches: 4. Germline V gene sequence: CDR1 MNHEY, CDR2 SVGAGI. The CDR3 sequence is CASSYSGQESEKLFF. The DNA for the CDR3 is TGTGCCAGCAGTTACTCGGGACAGGAAAGTGAAAAACTGTTTTTT.

Regarding this clonotype: Since a much larger clone is just one base distant, this may be a read error. The chain links TRBV6-5 to TRBJ2-7, with a tentative D call TRBD2 (5 bases). This CDR3 spans 11 amino acids. V was pared by 5 bases and J by 3 bases, with 5 bases between. Germline V lookup: CDR1 MNHEY, CDR2 SVGAGI. Here the CDR3 DNA reads TGTGCCAGCAGTGGAGGCTACGAGCAGTACTTC. It codes for CASSGGYEQYF.